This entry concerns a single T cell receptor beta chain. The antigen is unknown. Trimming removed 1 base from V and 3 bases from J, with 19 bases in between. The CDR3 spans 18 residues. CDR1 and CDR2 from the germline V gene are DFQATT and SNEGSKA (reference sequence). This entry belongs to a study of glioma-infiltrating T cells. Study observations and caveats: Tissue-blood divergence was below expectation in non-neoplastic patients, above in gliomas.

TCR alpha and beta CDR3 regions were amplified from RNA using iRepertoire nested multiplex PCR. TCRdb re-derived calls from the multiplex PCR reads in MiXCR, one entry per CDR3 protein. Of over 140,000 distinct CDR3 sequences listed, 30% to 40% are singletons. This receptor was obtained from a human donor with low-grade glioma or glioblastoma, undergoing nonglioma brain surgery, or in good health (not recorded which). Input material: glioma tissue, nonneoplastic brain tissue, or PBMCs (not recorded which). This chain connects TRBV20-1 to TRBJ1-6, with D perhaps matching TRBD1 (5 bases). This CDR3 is CSARGGSGTLLYNSPLHF. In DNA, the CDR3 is TGCAGTGCTAGAGGGGGGAGTGGAACTCTCCTCTATAATTCACCCCTCCACTTT.